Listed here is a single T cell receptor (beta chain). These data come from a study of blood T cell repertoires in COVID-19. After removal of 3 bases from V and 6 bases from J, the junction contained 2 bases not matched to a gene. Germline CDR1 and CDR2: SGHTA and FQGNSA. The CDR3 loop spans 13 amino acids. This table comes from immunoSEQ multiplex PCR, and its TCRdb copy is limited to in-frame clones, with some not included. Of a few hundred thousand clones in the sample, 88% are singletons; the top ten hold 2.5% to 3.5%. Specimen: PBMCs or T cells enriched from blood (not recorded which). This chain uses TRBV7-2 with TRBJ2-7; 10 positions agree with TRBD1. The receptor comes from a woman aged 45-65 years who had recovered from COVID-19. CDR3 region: CASSFGTGVEQYF. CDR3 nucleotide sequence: TGTGCCAGCAGCTTCGGGACAGGGGTCGAGCAGTACTTC.